This TCR beta chain was recorded in a study of cytomegalovirus exposure and HLA in healthy donors. V dropped 5 bases and J dropped 5 bases, with 12 bases sitting between them. This CDR3 has 13 residues. From germline, CDR1 is SGHNT and CDR2 YENEEA. The primer mix had 60 Vbeta and 13 Jbeta primers. Sequencing used immunoSEQ multiplex PCR; TCRdb keeps in-frame clones, though not all of them. Its table lists 150,000 to 200,000 clones. The chain has TRBV11-3 and TRBJ2-5, with D possibly TRBD1 on 6 matching bases. This clonotype was obtained from a man younger than 45 in good health and CMV-seronegative. Sample: PBMCs. CDR3 amino acids: CASSLQGMETQYF. CDR3 in DNA: TGTGCCAGCAGCCTCCAGGGGATGGAGACCCAGTACTTC.